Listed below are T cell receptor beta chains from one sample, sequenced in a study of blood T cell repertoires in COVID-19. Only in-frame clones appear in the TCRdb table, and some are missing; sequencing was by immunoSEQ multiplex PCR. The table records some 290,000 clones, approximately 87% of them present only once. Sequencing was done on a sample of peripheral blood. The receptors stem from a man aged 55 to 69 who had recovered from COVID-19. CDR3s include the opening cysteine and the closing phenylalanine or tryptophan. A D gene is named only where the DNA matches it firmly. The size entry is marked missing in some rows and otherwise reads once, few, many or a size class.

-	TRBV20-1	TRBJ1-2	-	CSASISAQGGLSHGYTF	TGCAGTGCTAGTATATCGGCACAGGGAGGGCTGAGTCATGGCTACACCTTC
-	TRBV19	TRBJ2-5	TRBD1	CASRGPGQGTGTQYF	TGTGCCAGTAGGGGGCCGGGACAGGGGACAGGGACCCAGTACTTC
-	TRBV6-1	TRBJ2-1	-	CASSAGTKFSYNEQFF	TGTGCCAGCAGTGCCGGGACAAAGTTCTCCTACAATGAGCAGTTCTTC
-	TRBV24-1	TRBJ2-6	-	CATRWGLGHRSGANVLTF	TGTGCCACCAGGTGGGGGTTGGGACACCGCTCTGGGGCCAACGTCCTGACTTTC
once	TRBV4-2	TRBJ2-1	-	CASSQGGWVTGQLNYNEQFF	TGTGCCAGCAGCCAAGGGGGGTGGGTCACGGGACAATTAAACTACAATGAGCAGTTCTTC
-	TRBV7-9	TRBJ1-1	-	CASSPSRASGTEAFF	TGTGCCAGCAGCCCGTCGAGGGCATCGGGCACTGAAGCTTTCTTT
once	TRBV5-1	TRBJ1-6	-	CASTNSGISPLHF	TGCGCCAGCACTAATAGCGGGATTTCACCCCTCCACTTT
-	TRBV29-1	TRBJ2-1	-	CSVARRDNEQFF	TGCAGCGTCGCCCGGCGGGACAATGAGCAGTTCTTC
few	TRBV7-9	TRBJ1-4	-	CASSLSQGNEKLFF	TGTGCCAGCAGCTTATCGCAGGGGAATGAAAAACTGTTTTTT
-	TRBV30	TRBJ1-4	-	CAWSDPMGGTDEKLFF	TGTGCCTGGAGTGACCCGATGGGGGGAACTGATGAAAAACTGTTTTTT
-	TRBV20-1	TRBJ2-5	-	CSASRAGGGQETQYF	TGCAGTGCTAGTAGAGCGGGTGGAGGACAAGAGACCCAGTACTTC
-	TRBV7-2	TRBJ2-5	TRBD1	CASSSDRGETQYF	TGTGCCAGCAGCTCCGACAGGGGTGAGACCCAGTACTTC
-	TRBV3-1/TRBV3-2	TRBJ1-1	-	CASSQVSVEAFF	TGTGCCAGCAGCCAAGTATCGGTGGAAGCTTTCTTT
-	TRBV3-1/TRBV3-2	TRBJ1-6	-	CASSPAERRGNSPLHF	TGTGCCAGCAGCCCCGCGGAACGACGGGGTAATTCACCCCTCCACTTT
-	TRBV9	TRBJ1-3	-	CASSQSLSGNTIYF	TGTGCCAGCAGCCAAAGCCTCTCTGGAAACACCATATATTTT
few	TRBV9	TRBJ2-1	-	CASSVGGGEGAYNEQFF	TGTGCCAGCAGCGTAGGAGGGGGAGAGGGGGCCTACAATGAGCAGTTCTTC
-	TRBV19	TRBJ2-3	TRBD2	CASSSTSGSSDTQYF	TGTGCCAGTAGTTCGACTAGCGGGAGTTCGGATACGCAGTATTTT
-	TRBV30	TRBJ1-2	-	CAWSPQRGYTF	TGTGCCTGGAGTCCACAACGTGGCTACACCTTC
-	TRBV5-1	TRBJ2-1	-	CASSFSGTTYNEQFF	TGCGCCAGCAGCTTCTCCGGGACAACTTACAATGAGCAGTTCTTC
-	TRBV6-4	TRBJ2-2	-	CASSGTANTGELFF	TGTGCCAGCAGCGGGACTGCGAACACCGGGGAGCTGTTTTTT
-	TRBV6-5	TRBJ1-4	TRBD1	CASSVGGPVEKLFF	TGTGCCAGTTCCGTAGGGGGCCCAGTTGAAAAACTGTTTTTT
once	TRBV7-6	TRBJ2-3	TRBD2	CASSLGSGISADTQYF	TGTGCCAGCAGCTTAGGTAGCGGGATTTCCGCAGATACGCAGTATTTT
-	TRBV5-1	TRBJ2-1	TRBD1	CASSRTGTGTNEQFF	TGCGCCAGCAGCAGAACCGGGACAGGGACCAATGAGCAGTTCTTC
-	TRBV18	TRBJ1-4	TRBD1	CASSPQGAGVNEKLFF	TGTGCCAGCTCACCACAGGGGGCGGGCGTGAATGAAAAACTGTTTTTT
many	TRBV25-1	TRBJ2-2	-	CASRGGTPGVWNTGELFF	TGTGCCAGCAGAGGCGGGACTCCGGGTGTTTGGAACACCGGGGAGCTGTTTTTT
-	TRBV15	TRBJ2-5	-	CATSRAGIRETQYF	TGTGCCACCAGCAGAGCGGGGATTCGGGAGACCCAGTACTTC
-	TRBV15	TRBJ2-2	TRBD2	CATSRILAGGHYANTGELFF	TGTGCCACCAGCAGAATCCTAGCGGGGGGACACTACGCGAACACCGGGGAGCTGTTTTTT
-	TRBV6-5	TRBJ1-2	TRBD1	CASRGQGDYGYTF	TGTGCCAGCAGGGGACAGGGAGACTATGGCTACACCTTC
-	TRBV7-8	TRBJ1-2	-	CASSKGGFDVGYTF	TGTGCCAGCAGCAAAGGAGGGTTTGATGTTGGCTACACCTTC
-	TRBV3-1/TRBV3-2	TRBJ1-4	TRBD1	CASRGTGDEKLFF	TGTGCCAGCCGGGGGACAGGGGATGAAAAACTGTTTTTT
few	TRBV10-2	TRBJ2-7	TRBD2	CASSDIRRSSGIYEQYF	TGCGCCAGCAGTGATATCAGGCGGAGTAGCGGGATCTACGAGCAGTACTTC
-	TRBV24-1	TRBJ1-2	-	CATQQGPLFGYTF	TGTGCCACGCAACAGGGACCCCTTTTCGGCTACACCTTC
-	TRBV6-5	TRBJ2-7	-	CACGRSSYEQYF	TGTGCCTGCGGCCGTAGCTCCTACGAGCAGTACTTC
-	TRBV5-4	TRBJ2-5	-	CASSLAGNQETQYF	TGTGCCAGCAGCTTGGCAGGGAACCAAGAGACCCAGTACTTC
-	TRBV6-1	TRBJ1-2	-	CASTESSTRQITFTF	TGTGCCAGCACCGAAAGCTCAACGCGACAGATCACGTTCACCTTC
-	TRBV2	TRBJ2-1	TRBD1	CASSERRTGVGEQFF	TGTGCCAGCAGCGAGAGAAGAACAGGGGTGGGCGAGCAGTTCTTC
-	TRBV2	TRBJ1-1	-	CASSTGTRGTEAFF	TGTGCCAGCAGTACCGGGACCCGGGGGACTGAAGCTTTCTTT
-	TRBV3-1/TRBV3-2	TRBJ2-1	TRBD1	CASSQGQGLGNEQFF	TGTGCCAGCAGCCAAGGACAGGGGCTCGGGAATGAGCAGTTCTTC
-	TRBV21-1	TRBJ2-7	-	CASPRGESYEQYF	TGTGCCAGCCCCCGGGGTGAATCCTACGAGCAGTACTTC
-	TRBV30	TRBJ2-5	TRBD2	CAWSGSWAGEETQYF	TGTGCCTGGAGTGGTAGCTGGGCGGGAGAAGAGACCCAGTACTTC
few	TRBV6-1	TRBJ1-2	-	CASSEDRQGYYGYTF	TGTGCCAGCAGTGAAGATAGGCAGGGATACTATGGCTACACCTTC
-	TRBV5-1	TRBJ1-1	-	CASSLGGPQNTEAFF	TGCGCCAGCAGCTTGGGTGGGCCACAGAACACTGAAGCTTTCTTT
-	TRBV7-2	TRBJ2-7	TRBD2	CASSASRGGPHEQYF	TGTGCCAGCAGCGCCAGTAGGGGAGGGCCACACGAGCAGTACTTC
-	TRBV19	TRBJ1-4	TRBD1	CASSATGGADEKLFF	TGTGCCAGTAGTGCAACAGGGGGCGCGGATGAAAAACTGTTTTTT
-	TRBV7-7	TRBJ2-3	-	CASSLWGGSTDTQYF	TGTGCTAGCAGCTTGTGGGGCGGTAGCACAGATACGCAGTATTTT
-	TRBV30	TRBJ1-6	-	CAWRTGYDSPLHF	TGTGCCTGGAGAACAGGGTATGATTCACCCCTCCACTTT
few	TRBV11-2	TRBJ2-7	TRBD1	CASSYDRVFEQYF	TGTGCCAGCAGCTACGACAGGGTTTTCGAGCAGTACTTC
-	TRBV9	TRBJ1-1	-	CASSAAGVGSTEAFF	TGTGCCAGCAGCGCTGCGGGGGTAGGGAGCACTGAAGCTTTCTTT
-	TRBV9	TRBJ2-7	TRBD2	CASSVGGTSGAYEQYF	TGTGCCAGCAGCGTAGGTGGGACTAGCGGTGCCTACGAGCAGTACTTC
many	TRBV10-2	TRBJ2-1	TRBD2	CASSEISAAGNYNEQFF	TGCGCCAGCAGTGAGATATCTGCAGCGGGAAACTACAATGAGCAGTTCTTC
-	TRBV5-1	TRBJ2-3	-	CASRSGPDTQYF	TGCGCCAGCCGATCTGGGCCAGATACGCAGTATTTT
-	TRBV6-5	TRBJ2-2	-	CASRGQTNTGELFF	TGTGCCAGCAGGGGCCAGACGAACACCGGGGAGCTGTTTTTT
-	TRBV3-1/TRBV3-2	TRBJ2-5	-	CASSQERLVGGTQYF	TGTGCCAGCAGCCAAGAAAGGCTAGTCGGCGGGACCCAGTACTTC
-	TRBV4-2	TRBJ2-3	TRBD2	CASSQVASGTDTQYF	TGTGCCAGCAGCCAAGTCGCTAGCGGGACAGATACGCAGTATTTT
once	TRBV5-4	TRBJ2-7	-	CASSLDPGIVSYEQYF	TGTGCCAGCAGCTTGGATCCCGGGATTGTCTCCTACGAGCAGTACTTC
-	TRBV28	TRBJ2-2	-	CASSVLRSTGELFF	TGTGCCAGCAGCGTCCTACGGAGCACCGGGGAGCTGTTTTTT
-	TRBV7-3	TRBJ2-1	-	CASSLVSNEQFF	TGTGCCAGCAGCTTAGTCAGCAATGAGCAGTTCTTC
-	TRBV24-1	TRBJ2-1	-	CATSEVLPGPDPYNEQFF	TGTGCCACCAGTGAAGTCCTTCCGGGTCCAGACCCTTACAATGAGCAGTTCTTC
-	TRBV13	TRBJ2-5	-	CASSLGGSGQETQYF	TGTGCCAGCAGCTTAGGTGGCAGCGGACAAGAGACCCAGTACTTC